These 25 T cell receptor beta chains came from one sample sequenced in a study of regulatory T cells in long-lasting Graves disease. CDR3 regions were amplified by Arm-PCR using iRepertoire HTBI primers to build TCR beta libraries. TCRdb re-analysed the multiplex PCR reads in MiXCR, keeping a single row per CDR3 protein. The sample shows some 230,000 distinct CDR3 sequences, approximately 20% of them seen only once. Noted time point: newly diagnosed GD, antithyroid drugs for less than 3 months. Isolated PBMC RNA provided the starting material for the TCR library. Specimen: peripheral blood mononuclear cells (PBMCs), collected at new diagnosis, from a patient treated with antithyroid drugs. The receptors were sampled from a female donor with Graves disease.

Many counts were recorded for this clonotype. Compared with germline, one end of the junction differs, possibly owing to a read error. V is TRBV29-1 and J is TRBJ2-1; D unclear. Germline V gene data show CDR1 as SQVTM and CDR2 as ANQGSEA. This CDR3 has 11 amino acids. This chain's CDR3 is CSVEDSGRPIF. CDR3 in DNA: TGCAGCGTTGAAGATTCAGGCAGGCCTATCTTC.

This clonotype was counted a few times. The chain combines TRBV20-1 with TRBJ2-5; perhaps TRBD2 as D (8 bases). CDR1 and CDR2 (germline): DFQATT, SNEGSKA (reference sequence). The CDR3 totals 14 residues. Trimming cost V 3 bases and J 3 bases, with 14 bases left between them. The CDR3 sequence is CSASSGTVKETQYF. CDR3 sequence (DNA): TGCAGTGCTAGTAGCGGGACAGTTAAAGAGACCCAGTACTTC.

In this sample, this clonotype turned up many times. The chain couples TRBV11-2 to TRBJ1-2; possible D gene TRBD1, 5 bases. Trimming removed 3 bases from V and 5 bases from J, with 16 bases in between. The CDR3 is 15 residues long. Germline lookup yields CDR1 SGHAT and CDR2 FQNNGV. The CDR3 sequence is CASSLSAGSLYGYTF. In nucleotides, the CDR3 is TGTGCCAGCAGCTTGAGCGCAGGGAGTCTATATGGCTACACCTTC.

The V gene is TRBV13, the J gene TRBJ2-5; D is unclear. With 4 bases removed from V and 0 bases from J, the gap between germline ends came to 9 bases. The germline V gene has CDR1 PRHDT and CDR2 FYEKMQ (reference sequence). The CDR3 spans 14 residues. CDR3: CASSSGSYQETQYF. The CDR3 bases are TGTGCCAGCAGCTCCGGATCGTACCAAGAGACCCAGTACTTC.

V and J are TRBV9 and TRBJ2-1; 14 bases are shared with TRBD2. The CDR3 covers 18 residues. Germline lookup yields CDR1 SGDLS and CDR2 YYNGEE. The ends lost 0 bases at V and 2 bases at J; junction bases unmatched: 4. CDR3 sequence (DNA): TGTGCCAGCAGCGTAGAGGGGACTAGCGGGAGCGCCTACAATGAGCAGTTCTTC. Amino acids: CASSVEGTSGSAYNEQFF.

At least ten counts were recorded for this clonotype. The rearrangement uses TRBV11-3 and TRBJ1-1, with TRBD1 identical over 11 bases. The CDR3 covers 14 residues. The J segment lost 4 bases and the V segment lost 5 bases, leaving 3 bases of the junction unmatched. Germline assignment: CDR1 SGHNT and CDR2 YENEEA. CDR3 region: CASSRGQGATEAFF. CDR3 DNA: TGTGCCAGCAGCCGAGGACAGGGGGCCACTGAAGCTTTCTTT.

Ten or more counts support this clonotype. The genes are TRBV4-1 and TRBJ1-1; D uncertain. The CDR3 spans 14 residues. The V and J ends lost 4 bases and 7 bases respectively, with 16 bases between them. The germline CDR1 and CDR2 sequences are MGHRA and YSYEKL. Here the CDR3 reads CASSPERVSNEAFF. CDR3 DNA sequence: TGCGCCAGCAGCCCAGAGAGGGTATCCAATGAAGCTTTCTTT.

The table lists this clonotype with many counts. J is TRBJ1-1 and V is TRBV28; TRBD1 aligns across 8 bases. Trimming at V came to 5 bases and at J to 3 bases, leaving 11 bases not matched to a gene. This CDR3 region has 16 residues. The V gene's germline CDR1 is MDHEN and CDR2 SYDVKM. CDR3 protein: CASSSRTGRMDTEAFF. CDR3 bases: TGTGCCAGCAGTAGCCGGACAGGGCGGATGGACACTGAAGCTTTCTTT.

This clonotype was recorded at least ten times. The chain recombines TRBV6-1 with TRBJ2-7; 8 bases fit TRBD1. The CDR3 has 14 residues. CDR1 is MNHNS and CDR2 is SASEGT in the germline V gene. With 6 bases clipped from V and 5 bases from J, the junction kept 9 bases outside the gene matches. As DNA, the CDR3 is TGTGCCAGCAGACAGGGGGATGTCAGTAACGAGCAGTACTTC. It specifies CASRQGDVSNEQYF.

Ten or more counts support this clonotype. The germline gene is not matched at one end of the junction; a read error may be the cause. The chain recombines TRBV7-7 with TRBJ2-3; D is undetermined. The CDR3 is 14 amino acids. Germline values: CDR1 SSHAT, CDR2 FNYEAQ (reference sequence). The CDR3: CASSLAPTADTQYF. CDR3 sequence (DNA): TGTGCTAGCAGCTTAGCCCCCACGGCAGATACGCAGTATTTT.

The V call is TRBV6-2 or TRBV6-3, the J call TRBJ2-5, with TRBD2 identical over 14 bases. CDR1 is MNHEY and CDR2 is SVGEGT in the germline V gene. Unmatched junction bases numbered 22, after V lost 5 bases and J lost 2 bases. This CDR3 has 22 residues. For the CDR3, the DNA is TGTGCCAGCAGTGATTGGACAGTGACTAGCGGGAGGGCTAGACGTAGACAAGAGACCCAGTACTTC. This sequence encodes CASSDWTVTSGRARRRQETQYF.

This clonotype was counted a single time. CDR3 region: CASSQRTGIGKLFF. CDR3 DNA sequence: TGTGCCAGCAGCCAACGGACAGGGATAGGAAAACTGTTTTTT. The V gene is TRBV3-1, the J gene TRBJ1-4; 8 nucleotides agree with TRBD1. The J segment lost 10 bases and the V segment lost 2 bases, leaving 6 bases of the junction unmatched. There are 14 residues in the CDR3. The V gene's germline CDR1 is LGHDT and CDR2 YNNKEL (reference sequence).

The chain is built from TRBV12-3 or TRBV12-4 and TRBJ2-1; 9 bases line up with TRBD2. There are 14 residues in the CDR3. The V and J ends lost 7 bases and 3 bases, in that order; junction bases with no gene match: 4. The CDR3 DNA sequence: TGTGCCAGCATATCAGCGGGAGGCTACAATGAGCAGTTCTTC. It translates to CASISAGGYNEQFF.

This clonotype was seen many times. In DNA, the CDR3 is TGTGCCAGTAGTATAGGAGTGACAGGGGGCCACATGACGAACACTGAAGCTTTCTTT. This codes for CASSIGVTGGHMTNTEAFF. The chain employs TRBV19 and TRBJ1-1, with 10 bases identical to TRBD1. The J segment lost 1 base and the V segment lost 1 base, leaving 12 bases of the junction unmatched. The V gene's germline CDR1 is LNHDA and CDR2 SQIVND (reference sequence). The CDR3 is made up of 19 amino acids.

The V gene is TRBV5-5, the J gene TRBJ2-5, with 8 bases fitting TRBD1. This CDR3 is built from 15 residues. Trimming at V came to 1 base and at J to 5 bases, leaving 7 bases not matched to a gene. Germline CDR1 and CDR2: SGHKS and YYEKEE (reference sequence). In DNA, the CDR3 is TGTGCCAGCAGCTTGTTCTCAGGGGGCACGGAGACCCAGTACTTC. It translates to CASSLFSGGTETQYF.

This clonotype was counted at least ten times. The chain links TRBV12-3 or TRBV12-4 to TRBJ1-1; no clear D. The CDR3 totals 11 residues. The V end lost 8 bases, the J end lost 5 bases, and 9 bases lay between the germline ends. As DNA, the CDR3 is TGTGCCAGCGGAGGTAGTACTGAAGCTTTCTTT. Amino acid sequence: CASGGSTEAFF.

This clonotype was counted at least ten times. This sequence joins TRBV11-2 and TRBJ2-1; unclear D gene. The length of the CDR3 is 13 residues. The germline gives CDR1 SGHAT, CDR2 FQNNGV. Trimming stripped 6 bases from V and 5 bases from J, with 11 bases between. CDR3 DNA: TGTGCCAGCAGTCTAATGGACGACAATGAGCAGTTCTTC. Amino acids: CASSLMDDNEQFF.

The chain carries TRBV12-3 or TRBV12-4 and TRBJ1-1; the D gene is possibly TRBD1 (5 bases). CDR3 length: 14 amino acids. Between the trimmed V and J ends, which lost 7 bases and 4 bases, there was a span of 16 bases. The CDR3: CASTLGDLATEAFF. In DNA, the CDR3 is TGTGCCAGCACCTTGGGGGATCTTGCCACTGAAGCTTTCTTT.

This clonotype was detected ten times or more. This chain links TRBV28 with TRBJ1-2; D uncertain. The CDR3 contains 12 residues. V was clipped by 3 bases and J by 5 bases, with 7 bases between them. CDR1 MDHEN and CDR2 SYDVKM come from the germline V gene. The CDR3 DNA reads as TGTGCCAGCAGTTTCCTTGGTTATGGCTACACCTTC. It codes for CASSFLGYGYTF.

This clonotype appeared many times. This chain joins TRBV2 and TRBJ2-3, with D possibly matching TRBD2 (7 bases). The CDR3 has 17 amino acids. V lost 3 bases, J lost 0 bases, and 16 bases lay in between. Per the germline V gene, CDR1 is SNHLY and CDR2 is FYNNEI. CDR3 DNA: TGTGCCAGCAGTGAGGGGGGGCTAGCCGCTAGCACAGATACGCAGTATTTT. It specifies CASSEGGLAASTDTQYF.

This clonotype was found many times. This sequence joins TRBV12-3 or TRBV12-4 and TRBJ2-5, with a tentative D call TRBD2 (5 bases). The V gene lost 3 bases and the J gene lost 2 bases, with 7 bases spanning the gap. This CDR3 spans 13 amino acids. CDR3 nucleotides: TGTGCCAGCAGTTTCGGGGAACAAGAGACCCAGTACTTC. Encoded protein: CASSFGEQETQYF.

This chain connects TRBV30 to TRBJ2-7; the D gene could be TRBD1 or TRBD2 (5 bases each). The CDR3 runs 14 residues. CDR1 is GTSNPN and CDR2 is SVGIG in the germline V gene (reference sequence). DNA for the CDR3: TGTGCGGGGGACGGGCAGGGCTATATCTACGAGCAGTACTTC. Its protein product is CAGDGQGYIYEQYF.

The rearrangement joins TRBV6-5 to TRBJ2-4, with D tentatively TRBD2 (6 bases). The CDR3 has 18 amino acids. V dropped 0 bases and J dropped 0 bases, with 15 bases sitting between them. In germline, CDR1 is MNHEY, CDR2 SVGAGI. This chain's CDR3 is CASSYSREWPLAKNIQYF. The DNA of the CDR3 is TGTGCCAGCAGTTACTCCCGGGAGTGGCCTCTAGCCAAAAACATTCAGTACTTC.

This clonotype was observed at least ten times. V gene TRBV9 combines with J gene TRBJ1-1; the match to TRBD1 covers 7 bases. CDR3 size: 13 residues. The germline CDR1 and CDR2 sequences are SGDLS and YYNGEE. Unmatched junction bases numbered 3, after V lost 4 bases and J lost 3 bases. The CDR3 protein is CASSPGGYTEAFF. The CDR3 DNA is TGTGCCAGCAGCCCAGGGGGGTACACTGAAGCTTTCTTT.

This clonotype has ten or more counts. V usage is TRBV6-5 and J usage is TRBJ2-2; no clear D. Trimming cost V 3 bases and J 3 bases, with 5 bases left between them. Germline-derived CDR1 and CDR2 are MNHEY and SVGAGI. This CDR3 has 13 amino acids. The CDR3 coding sequence is TGTGCCAGCAGTTATGCCCACACCGGGGAGCTGTTTTTT. Translating it yields CASSYAHTGELFF.